This TCR beta chain appears in the sequencing data of a study of blood T cell repertoires in COVID-19. TCRdb's copy holds only in-frame clones and misses some; the assay was immunoSEQ multiplex PCR. There are 300,000 to 450,000 clones in the sample; more than 75% occur only once, and 1% lies in the top ten. Germline V gene lookup returns CDR1 MDHEN and CDR2 SYDVKM. Trimming removed 6 bases from V and 5 bases from J; junction bases left unmatched: 8. CDR3 length equals 15 residues. Material: PBMCs or T cells enriched from blood (not recorded which). This sequence joins TRBV28 and TRBJ2-1; 9 bases map to TRBD2. The source is a woman in her twenties or thirties who had recovered from COVID-19. The CDR3 loop reads CASSWLAGKDNEQFF. CDR3 DNA: TGTGCCAGCAGCTGGCTAGCGGGGAAAGACAATGAGCAGTTCTTC.